The next 16 T cell receptor beta chains were all read from a single sample in a study of T cell repertoires in cytomegalovirus infection. Each CDR3 protein is one row after TCRdb ran MiXCR on the reads. The sample includes 310,000 or so distinct CDR3 sequences, 17% seen only once; the top ten take around 12%. Sample: PBMCs. The receptors were sampled from a human donor in good health (CMV status not recorded). Some clones in this sample may be carry-over from other donors' samples.

Only one count was recorded for this clonotype. This chain joins TRBV19 and TRBJ2-6; either TRBD1 or TRBD2 may supply D (5 bases each). Germline V gene lookup returns CDR1 LNHDA and CDR2 SQIVND (reference sequence). V lost 8 bases and J 8 bases, leaving 13 bases between the germline ends. The CDR3 loop spans 13 amino acids. The CDR3 DNA sequence: TGTGCCAGTGGTCCGGGACGTCCCAACGTCCTGACTTTC. Translated, it gives CASGPGRPNVLTF.

This clonotype turned up a few times. This chain links TRBV12-3 or TRBV12-4 with TRBJ1-5; 10 bases are shared with TRBD1. The CDR3 is made up of 19 amino acids. V dropped 1 base and J dropped 4; count of bases not matched to a gene: 13. As DNA, the CDR3 is TGTGCCAGCAGTTTAGGCTCTATGCACGGACAGGGGGTGAATCAGCCCCAGCATTTT. Protein product: CASSLGSMHGQGVNQPQHF.

This clonotype was counted ten times or more. The chain employs TRBV19 and TRBJ2-1, with 9 bases lining up with TRBD2. V lost 6 bases to trimming and J lost 5 bases; unmatched junction nucleotides: 11. The germline gives CDR1 LNHDA, CDR2 SQIVND (reference sequence). The CDR3 loop spans 16 amino acids. The CDR3 DNA is TGTGCCAGTAGCTCGAACAGACTAGCGGTAAACAATGAGCAGTTCTTC. Encoded protein: CASSSNRLAVNNEQFF.

This clonotype was observed at least ten times. This rearrangement joins TRBV7-2 to TRBJ2-2, with 9 bases matching TRBD1. CDR3 size: 14 residues. V lost 5 bases, J lost 5 bases, and 3 bases stayed unmatched. Germline-derived CDR1 and CDR2 are SGHTA and FQGNSA. The CDR3 protein is CASSRDRVTGELFF. The CDR3 region has the DNA TGTGCCAGCAGCAGGGACAGGGTAACCGGGGAGCTGTTTTTT.

This clonotype was counted many times. V and J are TRBV5-6 and TRBJ2-5; tentative D call: TRBD2 (6 bases). CDR3 size: 14 residues. Deletions cut 0 bases from V and 3 bases from J, with 9 bases between. Per the germline V gene, CDR1 is SGHDT and CDR2 is YYEEEE. CDR3: CASSLVSSEETQYF. The CDR3 bases are TGTGCCAGCAGCTTGGTTTCTAGCGAAGAGACCCAGTACTTC. Full variable domain (rest looked up from reference TRBV5-6 and TRBJ2-5): DAGVTQSPTHLIKTRGQQVTLRCSPKSGHDTVSWYQQALGQGPQFIFQYYEEEERQRGNFPDRFSGHQFPNYSSELNVNALLLGDSALYLCASSLVSSEETQYFGPGTRLLVL.

This clonotype was counted many times. The chain links TRBV10-3 to TRBJ2-1, with D tentatively TRBD2 (6 bases). This CDR3 contains 15 residues. Trimming removed 7 bases from V and 2 bases from J, with 15 bases in between. Germline V gene lookup returns CDR1 ENHRY and CDR2 SYGVKD. The CDR3 coding sequence is TGTGCCATCACCGACCGGGGGACTCCCTACAATGAGCAGTTCTTC. This encodes CAITDRGTPYNEQFF.

CDR3 coding DNA: TGCAGTGCTAGTACCATTAGCGGTTCCTACGAGCAGTACTTC. Its translation is CSASTISGSYEQYF. This chain links TRBV20-1 with TRBJ2-7; a weak D match, TRBD2 (6 bases). Germline V gives CDR1 DFQATT, CDR2 SNEGSKA (reference sequence). The CDR3 has 14 amino acids. The germline V and J ends were trimmed by 3 bases and 1 base, with 13 bases remaining between them.

The V and J genes are TRBV6-5 and TRBJ1-2; D might be TRBD1 (5 bases). CDR1 and CDR2 (germline): MNHEY, SVGAGI. The CDR3 covers 15 residues. Trimming shortened V by 0 bases and J by 4 bases, and 12 bases separated the two germline ends. CDR3: CASSYSWQGTYGYTF. The CDR3 coding sequence is TGTGCCAGCAGTTACTCGTGGCAGGGCACCTATGGCTACACCTTC.

Only a few counts were recorded for this clonotype. The chain couples TRBV18 to TRBJ2-1, with 11 nucleotides matching TRBD2. The CDR3 consists of 17 residues. The V gene end was trimmed by 5 bases and the J gene end by 0 bases; junction bases not matched to a gene: 6. Germline CDR1 is KGHSH and CDR2 is LQKENI. DNA for the CDR3: TGTGCCAGCTCAGCGACTAGCGGGGTCAACTCCTACAATGAGCAGTTCTTC. Translated, it gives CASSATSGVNSYNEQFF.

This clonotype was seen many times. The CDR3 nucleotides read TGTGCCAGCGGGGGGGCCCATCAGCCCCAGCATTTT. It is translated as CASGGAHQPQHF. The chain carries TRBV28 and TRBJ1-5; D might be TRBD1 (6 bases). Germline CDR1 reads MDHEN; CDR2 reads SYDVKM. This CDR3 region has 12 residues. V was clipped by 8 bases and J by 5 bases, with 10 bases between them. Based on the CDR3 plus reference TRBV28 and TRBJ1-5, the full variable domain is DVKVTQSSRYLVKRTGEKVFLECVQDMDHENMFWYRQDPGLGLRLIYFSYDVKMKEKGDIPEGYSVSREKKERFSLILESASTNQTSMYLCASGGAHQPQHFGDGTRLSIL.

J is TRBJ1-1 and V is TRBV28; 9 nucleotides line up with TRBD1. Unmatched junction bases numbered 12, after V lost 8 bases and J lost 11 bases. CDR1 is MDHEN and CDR2 is SYDVKM in the germline V gene. The CDR3 loop spans 13 amino acids. The CDR3 sequence: CASASPDRGSAFF. CDR3 DNA sequence: TGTGCCAGCGCCTCGCCGGACAGGGGATCGGCTTTCTTT. The variable domain in full, with the rest retrieved from reference TRBV28 and TRBJ1-1, is DVKVTQSSRYLVKRTGEKVFLECVQDMDHENMFWYRQDPGLGLRLIYFSYDVKMKEKGDIPEGYSVSREKKERFSLILESASTNQTSMYLCASASPDRGSAFFGQGTRLTVV.

This clonotype has a count of ten or more. The chain links TRBV20-1 to TRBJ1-5; 8 positions match TRBD1. CDR3 length: 13 residues. Germline V gene sequence: CDR1 DFQATT, CDR2 SNEGSKA (reference sequence). With V trimmed by 5 bases and J by 6 bases, 6 bases remained unmatched. The CDR3 sequence: CSAGGQGGQPQHF. The DNA of the CDR3 is TGCAGTGCTGGAGGACAGGGCGGTCAGCCCCAGCATTTT.

At least ten counts were recorded for this clonotype. This sequence joins TRBV28 and TRBJ1-6; D is possibly TRBD1 (5 bases). This CDR3 is 18 amino acids long. In germline, CDR1 is MDHEN, CDR2 SYDVKM. The V and J ends lost 6 bases and 0 bases respectively, with 18 bases between them. CDR3 residues: CASSGGLPESSYNSPLHF. CDR3 in DNA: TGTGCCAGCAGCGGGGGTTTGCCGGAGAGCTCCTATAATTCACCCCTCCACTTT. The whole variable domain, remainder taken from reference TRBV28 and TRBJ1-6, is DVKVTQSSRYLVKRTGEKVFLECVQDMDHENMFWYRQDPGLGLRLIYFSYDVKMKEKGDIPEGYSVSREKKERFSLILESASTNQTSMYLCASSGGLPESSYNSPLHFGNGTRLTVT.

This clonotype was counted only a few times. The chain employs TRBV19 and TRBJ2-2, with 7 bases that match TRBD1. With 10 bases clipped from V and 5 bases from J, the junction kept 10 bases outside the gene matches. The CDR3 sequence is 14 residues long. Germline CDR1 LNHDA, CDR2 SQIVND (reference sequence). Here the CDR3 reads CATGTEAATGELFF. CDR3 in DNA: TGTGCCACCGGGACAGAAGCAGCAACCGGGGAGCTGTTTTTT.

This rearrangement joins TRBV18 to TRBJ1-2; TRBD1 might be the D (5 bases). Per germline, CDR1 KGHSH and CDR2 LQKENI. Trimming pared 3 bases from V and 5 bases from J, leaving 16 bases between. The CDR3 spans 15 residues. The CDR3 DNA sequence: TGTGCCAGCTCACCTACTACCGGGACTCCGTATGGCTACACCTTC. The encoded protein is CASSPTTGTPYGYTF.

V is TRBV18 and J is TRBJ1-1; D may be TRBD1 (5 bases). Germline V lookup: CDR1 KGHSH, CDR2 LQKENI. The CDR3 is made up of 15 amino acids. Deletions cut 3 bases from V and 4 bases from J, with 15 bases between. The CDR3 loop is CASSPGQGWGTEAFF. CDR3 bases: TGTGCCAGCTCACCCGGTCAGGGATGGGGCACTGAAGCTTTCTTT.